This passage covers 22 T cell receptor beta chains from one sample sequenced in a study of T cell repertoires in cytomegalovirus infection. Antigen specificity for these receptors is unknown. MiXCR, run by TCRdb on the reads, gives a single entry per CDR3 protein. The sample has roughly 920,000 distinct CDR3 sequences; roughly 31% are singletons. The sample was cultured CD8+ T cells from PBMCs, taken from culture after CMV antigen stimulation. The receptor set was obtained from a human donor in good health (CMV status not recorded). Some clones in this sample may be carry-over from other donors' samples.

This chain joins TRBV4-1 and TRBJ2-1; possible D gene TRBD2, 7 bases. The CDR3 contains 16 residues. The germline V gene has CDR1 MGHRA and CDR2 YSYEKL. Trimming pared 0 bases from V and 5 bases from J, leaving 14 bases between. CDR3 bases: TGCGCCAGCAGCCAAGATAACGGGGGGCCGAACAATGAGCAGTTCTTC. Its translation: CASSQDNGGPNNEQFF.

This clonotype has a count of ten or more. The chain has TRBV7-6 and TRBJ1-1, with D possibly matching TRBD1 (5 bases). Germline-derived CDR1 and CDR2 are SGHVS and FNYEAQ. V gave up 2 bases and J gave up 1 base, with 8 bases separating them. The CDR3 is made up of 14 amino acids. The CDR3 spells CASSLTGTNTEAFF. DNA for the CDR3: TGTGCCAGCAGCTTAACTGGGACGAACACTGAAGCTTTCTTT.

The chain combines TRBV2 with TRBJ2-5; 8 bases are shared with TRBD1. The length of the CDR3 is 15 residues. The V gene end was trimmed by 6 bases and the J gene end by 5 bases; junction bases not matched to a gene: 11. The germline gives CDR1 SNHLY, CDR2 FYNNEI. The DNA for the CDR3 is TGTGCCAGCAGGATCCAGGGGGCCGGCTTGGAGACCCAGTACTTC. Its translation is CASRIQGAGLETQYF. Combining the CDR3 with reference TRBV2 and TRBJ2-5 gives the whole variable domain EPEVTQTPSHQVTQMGQEVILRCVPISNHLYFYWYRQILGQKVEFLVSFYNNEISEKSEIFDDQFSVERPDGSNFTLKIRSTKLEDSAMYFCASRIQGAGLETQYFGPGTRLLVL.

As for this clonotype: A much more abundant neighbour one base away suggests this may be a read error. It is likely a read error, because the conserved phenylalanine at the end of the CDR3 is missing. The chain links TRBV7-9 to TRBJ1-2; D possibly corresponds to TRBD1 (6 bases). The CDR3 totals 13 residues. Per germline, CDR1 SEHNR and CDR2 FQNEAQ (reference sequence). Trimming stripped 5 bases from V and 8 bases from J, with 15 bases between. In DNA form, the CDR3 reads TGTGCCAGCAGCCCTGGACAGCGGGAAGGCTACACCATC. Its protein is CASSPGQREGYTI.

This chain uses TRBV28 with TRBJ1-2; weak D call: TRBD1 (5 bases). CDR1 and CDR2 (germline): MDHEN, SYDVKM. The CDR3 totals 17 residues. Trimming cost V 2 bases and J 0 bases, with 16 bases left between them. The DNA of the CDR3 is TGTGCCAGCAGTTTAAATATTGGGGGAGCCACTAACTATGGCTACACCTTC. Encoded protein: CASSLNIGGATNYGYTF.

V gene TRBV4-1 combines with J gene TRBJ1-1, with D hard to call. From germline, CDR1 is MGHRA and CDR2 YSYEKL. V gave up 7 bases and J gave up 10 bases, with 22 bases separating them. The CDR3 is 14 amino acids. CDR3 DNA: TGCGCCAGCACCCCATCCGGCCTTCCCCTCGGAGCTTTCTTT. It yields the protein CASTPSGLPLGAFF.

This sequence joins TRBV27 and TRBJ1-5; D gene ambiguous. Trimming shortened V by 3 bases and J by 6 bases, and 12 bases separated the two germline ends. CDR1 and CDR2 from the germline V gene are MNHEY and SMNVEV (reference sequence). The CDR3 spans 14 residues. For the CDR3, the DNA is TGTGCCAGCAGTTTTGCAGGACGTGGTCAGCCCCAGCATTTT. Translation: CASSFAGRGQPQHF.

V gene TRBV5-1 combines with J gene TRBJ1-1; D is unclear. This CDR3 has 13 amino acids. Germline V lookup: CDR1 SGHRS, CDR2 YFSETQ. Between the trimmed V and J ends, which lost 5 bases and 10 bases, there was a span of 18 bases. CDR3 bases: TGCGCCAGCAGGCCCCCCGGGGTTCCGGGAGCTTTCTTT. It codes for CASRPPGVPGAFF.

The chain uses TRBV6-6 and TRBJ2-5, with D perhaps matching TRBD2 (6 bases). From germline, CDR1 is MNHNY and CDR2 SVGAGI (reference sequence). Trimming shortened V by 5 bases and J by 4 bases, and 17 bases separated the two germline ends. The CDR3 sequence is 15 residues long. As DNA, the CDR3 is TGTGCCAGCAGTCCTTTGGGGGGAGGCCGAGAGACCCAGTACTTC. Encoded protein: CASSPLGGGRETQYF.

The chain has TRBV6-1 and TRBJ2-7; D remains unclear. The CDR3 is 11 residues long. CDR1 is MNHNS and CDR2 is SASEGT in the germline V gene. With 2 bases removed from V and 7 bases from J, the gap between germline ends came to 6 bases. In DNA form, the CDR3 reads TGTGCCAGCAGTGAAACCGGGGAGCAGTACTTC. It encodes CASSETGEQYF.

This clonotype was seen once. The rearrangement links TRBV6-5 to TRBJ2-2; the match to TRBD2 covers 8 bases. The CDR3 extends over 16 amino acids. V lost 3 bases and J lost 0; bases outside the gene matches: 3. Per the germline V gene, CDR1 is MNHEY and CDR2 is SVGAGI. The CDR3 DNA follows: TGTGCCAGCAGTTATATTAGCGGGACGAACACCGGGGAGCTGTTTTTT. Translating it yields CASSYISGTNTGELFF.

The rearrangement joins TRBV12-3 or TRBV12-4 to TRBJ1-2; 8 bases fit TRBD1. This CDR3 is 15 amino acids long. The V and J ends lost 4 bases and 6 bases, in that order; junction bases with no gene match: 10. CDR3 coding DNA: TGTGCCAGCAGTTCAAAGACAGGGGTAAGGGATGGCTACACCTTC. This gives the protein CASSSKTGVRDGYTF.

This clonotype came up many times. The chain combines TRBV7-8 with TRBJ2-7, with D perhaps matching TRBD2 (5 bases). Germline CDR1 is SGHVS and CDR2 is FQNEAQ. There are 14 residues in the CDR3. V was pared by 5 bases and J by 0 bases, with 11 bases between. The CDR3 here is CASSPRGSSYEQYF. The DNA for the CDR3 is TGTGCCAGCAGCCCTCGTGGGAGCTCCTACGAGCAGTACTTC.

DNA of the CDR3: TGCGCCAGCAGCCGCTCCGGGGACCGACTCTTCTTT. Its translation is CASSRSGDRLFF. J is TRBJ1-1 and V is TRBV5-1; TRBD1 is a possible D gene (5 bases). Deletions cut 4 bases from V and 14 bases from J, with 18 bases between. In germline, CDR1 is SGHRS, CDR2 YFSETQ. CDR3 length equals 12 residues. Full variable domain (rest looked up from reference TRBV5-1 and TRBJ1-1): KAGVTQTPRYLIKTRGQQVTLSCSPISGHRSVSWYQQTPGQGLQFLFEYFSETQRNKGNFPGRFSGRQFSNSRSEMNVSTLELGDSALYLCASSRSGDRLFFGQGTRLTVV.

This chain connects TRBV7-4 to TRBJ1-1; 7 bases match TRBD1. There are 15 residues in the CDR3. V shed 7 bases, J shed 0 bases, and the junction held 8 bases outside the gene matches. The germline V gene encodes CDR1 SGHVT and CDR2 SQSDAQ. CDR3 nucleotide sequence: TGTGCCAGCACACCCGCCAGGGGGATGAACACTGAAGCTTTCTTT. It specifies CASTPARGMNTEAFF.

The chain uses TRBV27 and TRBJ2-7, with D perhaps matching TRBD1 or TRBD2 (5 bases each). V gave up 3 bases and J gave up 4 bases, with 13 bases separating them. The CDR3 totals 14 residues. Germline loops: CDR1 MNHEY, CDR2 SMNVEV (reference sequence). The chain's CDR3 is CASSFGHTGYEQYF. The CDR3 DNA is TGTGCCAGCAGTTTCGGACATACGGGGTACGAGCAGTACTTC.

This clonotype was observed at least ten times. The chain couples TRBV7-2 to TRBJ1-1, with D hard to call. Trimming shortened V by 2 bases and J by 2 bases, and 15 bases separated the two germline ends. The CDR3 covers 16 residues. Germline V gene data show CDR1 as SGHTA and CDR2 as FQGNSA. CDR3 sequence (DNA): TGTGCCAGCAGCTTAACTCTTCGAGTTTTCAACACTGAAGCTTTCTTT. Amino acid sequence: CASSLTLRVFNTEAFF.

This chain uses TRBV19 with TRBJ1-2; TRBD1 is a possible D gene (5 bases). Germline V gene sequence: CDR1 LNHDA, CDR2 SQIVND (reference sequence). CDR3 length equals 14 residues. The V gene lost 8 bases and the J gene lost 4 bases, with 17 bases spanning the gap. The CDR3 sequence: CASCGRAGRYGYTF. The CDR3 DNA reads TGTGCCAGTTGTGGCAGGGCGGGTCGCTATGGCTACACCTTC.

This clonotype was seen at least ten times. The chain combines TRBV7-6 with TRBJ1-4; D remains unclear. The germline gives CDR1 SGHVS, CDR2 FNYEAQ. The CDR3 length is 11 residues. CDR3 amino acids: CAAREGEKLFF. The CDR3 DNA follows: TGTGCAGCAAGAGAAGGGGAAAAACTGTTTTTT.

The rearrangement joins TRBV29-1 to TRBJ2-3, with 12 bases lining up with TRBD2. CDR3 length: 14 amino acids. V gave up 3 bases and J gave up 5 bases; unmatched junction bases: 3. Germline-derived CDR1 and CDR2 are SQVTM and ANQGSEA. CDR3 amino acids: CSVDLAGGGDTQYF. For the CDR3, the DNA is TGCAGCGTTGATCTAGCGGGGGGGGGAGATACGCAGTATTTT.

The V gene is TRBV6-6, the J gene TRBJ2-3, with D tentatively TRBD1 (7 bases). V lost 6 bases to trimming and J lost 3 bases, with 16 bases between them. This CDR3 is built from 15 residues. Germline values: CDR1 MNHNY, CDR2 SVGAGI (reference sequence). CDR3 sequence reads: CASSPDRDLTDTQYF. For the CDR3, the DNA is TGTGCCAGCAGCCCTGACAGGGACTTGACAGATACGCAGTATTTT.

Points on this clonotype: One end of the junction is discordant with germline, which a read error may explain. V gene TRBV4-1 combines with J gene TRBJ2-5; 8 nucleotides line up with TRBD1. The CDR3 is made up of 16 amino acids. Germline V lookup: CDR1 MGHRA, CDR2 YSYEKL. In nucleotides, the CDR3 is TGCGCCAGCAGTCAAGGTTGGGACAGGTACCAAGAGACCCAGTACTTC. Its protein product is CASSQGWDRYQETQYF.